The T cell receptor (beta chain) described here comes from a study of cytomegalovirus exposure and HLA in healthy donors. PCR was performed using 60 Vbeta and 13 Jbeta primers. The repertoire was sequenced with immunoSEQ multiplex PCR; TCRdb's copy has only in-frame clones and lacks some. The sample lists about 88,000 clones, over 80% occurring once. Germline lookup yields CDR1 SGHDN and CDR2 FVKESK. V was cut by 0 bases and J by 10 bases, with 7 bases left in between. The CDR3 is made up of 13 amino acids. This rearrangement joins TRBV14 to TRBJ1-6; the D is unclear. The sequencing input was PBMCs. The clonotype originates from a man aged 18-30 years in good health and CMV-seronegative. In DNA, the CDR3 is TGTGCCAGCAGCCAAGAGAGGCGATCACCCCTCCACTTT. Protein: CASSQERRSPLHF.